These T cell receptor beta chains were read from a single sample in a study of blood T cell repertoires in COVID-19. Sequencing was performed with immunoSEQ multiplex PCR; in TCRdb, only in-frame clones are kept and a portion is missing. The sample contains about 190,000 clones, 88% of which appear only once. The sequencing input was peripheral blood. The receptors were gathered from a man aged 35-49 years with active or convalescent COVID-19. Both conserved end residues are part of each CDR3. Each record gives: D gene, V gene, J gene, clone size, CDR3 protein, CDR3 DNA. D genes are given only for firm matches. Clone size, where shown, is once, few, many, or a class for clones that have expanded.

d_gene: -; v_gene: TRBV5-1; j_gene: TRBJ2-5; abundance: -; CDR3aa: CASSAGQLQETQYF; CDR3nt: TGCGCCAGCAGCGCCGGACAGCTCCAAGAGACCCAGTACTTC
d_gene: -; v_gene: TRBV5-5; j_gene: TRBJ1-4; abundance: -; CDR3aa: CASSLEAEKLFF; CDR3nt: TGTGCCAGCAGCTTGGAAGCTGAAAAACTGTTTTTT
d_gene: TRBD1; v_gene: TRBV5-1; j_gene: TRBJ1-2; abundance: -; CDR3aa: CASGTGVDYGYTF; CDR3nt: TGCGCCAGCGGGACAGGGGTAGACTATGGCTACACCTTC
d_gene: TRBD2; v_gene: TRBV5-4; j_gene: TRBJ2-1; abundance: few; CDR3aa: CASSPGAGGANNEQFF; CDR3nt: TGTGCCAGCAGCCCTGGGGCCGGGGGGGCTAATAATGAGCAGTTCTTC
d_gene: TRBD2; v_gene: TRBV5-4; j_gene: TRBJ2-4; abundance: -; CDR3aa: CASSPGTSSFIQYF; CDR3nt: TGTGCCAGCAGCCCTGGGACTAGCTCCTTCATTCAGTACTTC
d_gene: TRBD2; v_gene: TRBV5-1; j_gene: TRBJ2-1; abundance: once; CDR3aa: CASSLAGGEQFF; CDR3nt: TGCGCCAGCAGCTTGGCGGGGGGAGAGCAGTTCTTC
d_gene: TRBD1; v_gene: TRBV28; j_gene: TRBJ1-2; abundance: -; CDR3aa: CASRPQGALGYTF; CDR3nt: TGTGCCAGCAGGCCCCAGGGGGCGCTTGGCTACACCTTC
d_gene: TRBD2; v_gene: TRBV11-1; j_gene: TRBJ2-5; abundance: once; CDR3aa: CASSASLRGEQETQYF; CDR3nt: TGTGCCAGCAGCGCCTCTTTGCGGGGGGAACAAGAGACCCAGTACTTC
d_gene: TRBD2; v_gene: TRBV30; j_gene: TRBJ2-3; abundance: -; CDR3aa: CAWSVGGRAGNTQYF; CDR3nt: TGTGCCTGGAGTGTAGGCGGGAGGGCCGGAAATACGCAGTATTTT
d_gene: -; v_gene: TRBV7-2; j_gene: TRBJ2-7; abundance: -; CDR3aa: CASSSTSEGEQYF; CDR3nt: TGTGCCAGCAGCTCGACATCGGAGGGGGAGCAGTACTTC
d_gene: TRBD2; v_gene: TRBV19; j_gene: TRBJ2-1; abundance: few; CDR3aa: CASSPRTSGNYNEQFF; CDR3nt: TGTGCCAGTAGTCCTCGGACTAGCGGCAACTACAATGAGCAGTTCTTC
d_gene: TRBD2; v_gene: TRBV18; j_gene: TRBJ2-5; abundance: -; CDR3aa: CASSPQGRGQETQYF; CDR3nt: TGTGCCAGCTCACCCCAAGGGAGGGGTCAAGAGACCCAGTACTTC
d_gene: -; v_gene: TRBV11-3; j_gene: TRBJ1-5; abundance: -; CDR3aa: CASSLALWGHQPQHF; CDR3nt: TGTGCCAGCAGCTTAGCTCTCTGGGGGCACCAGCCCCAGCATTTT
d_gene: -; v_gene: TRBV6-4; j_gene: TRBJ1-2; abundance: -; CDR3aa: CASSKTGKYTF; CDR3nt: TGTGCCAGCAGTAAAACAGGGAAGTACACCTTC
d_gene: TRBD1; v_gene: TRBV29-1; j_gene: TRBJ1-5; abundance: -; CDR3aa: CSVGTGGASGQPQHF; CDR3nt: TGCAGCGTTGGGACAGGGGGAGCGAGCGGTCAGCCCCAGCATTTT
d_gene: TRBD2; v_gene: TRBV28; j_gene: TRBJ2-7; abundance: -; CDR3aa: CASSLRRVTSGPTKQYF; CDR3nt: TGTGCCAGCAGCCTCCGCCGGGTGACTAGCGGCCCTACGAAGCAGTACTTC
d_gene: TRBD1; v_gene: TRBV3-1/TRBV3-2; j_gene: TRBJ1-2; abundance: -; CDR3aa: CASSLATGMVVRGYTF; CDR3nt: TGTGCCAGCAGCCTAGCGACAGGGATGGTTGTGAGGGGCTACACCTTC
d_gene: TRBD1; v_gene: TRBV11-2; j_gene: TRBJ2-7; abundance: once; CDR3aa: CASARDRQSYEQYF; CDR3nt: TGTGCCAGCGCCCGGGACAGACAAAGCTACGAGCAGTACTTC
d_gene: -; v_gene: TRBV6-5; j_gene: TRBJ2-5; abundance: -; CDR3aa: CASSRTYQETQYF; CDR3nt: TGTGCCAGCAGTCGGACTTACCAAGAGACCCAGTACTTC
d_gene: -; v_gene: TRBV29-1; j_gene: TRBJ1-2; abundance: -; CDR3aa: CSVEGGTGFGYGYTF; CDR3nt: TGCAGCGTTGAAGGGGGTACGGGGTTTGGCTATGGCTACACCTTC
d_gene: -; v_gene: TRBV28; j_gene: TRBJ2-1; abundance: -; CDR3aa: CASSPVHNEQFF; CDR3nt: TGTGCCAGCAGCCCAGTCCACAATGAGCAGTTCTTC
d_gene: -; v_gene: TRBV2; j_gene: TRBJ2-7; abundance: -; CDR3aa: CASSGNTVNYEQYF; CDR3nt: TGTGCCAGCAGTGGTAATACAGTGAACTACGAGCAGTACTTC
d_gene: TRBD1; v_gene: TRBV6-6; j_gene: TRBJ1-1; abundance: -; CDR3aa: CASSYGTGDLSEAFF; CDR3nt: TGTGCCAGCAGTTACGGGACAGGGGATCTTAGTGAGGCTTTCTTT
d_gene: TRBD2; v_gene: TRBV2; j_gene: TRBJ2-2; abundance: -; CDR3aa: CASKGGPTGELFF; CDR3nt: TGTGCCAGCAAGGGAGGGCCCACCGGGGAGCTGTTTTTT
d_gene: -; v_gene: TRBV12-3/TRBV12-4; j_gene: TRBJ1-1; abundance: -; CDR3aa: CASSSRLGAFF; CDR3nt: TGTGCCAGCAGCTCTCGTCTAGGAGCTTTCTTT
d_gene: TRBD1; v_gene: TRBV27; j_gene: TRBJ1-5; abundance: once; CDR3aa: CASSSGTGGGQPQHF; CDR3nt: TGTGCCAGCAGTTCCGGGACAGGGGGCGGTCAGCCCCAGCATTTT
d_gene: -; v_gene: TRBV7-2; j_gene: TRBJ1-5; abundance: few; CDR3aa: CASSLGPPGNQPQHF; CDR3nt: TGTGCCAGCAGCCTAGGACCTCCGGGTAACCAGCCCCAGCATTTT
d_gene: TRBD2; v_gene: TRBV18; j_gene: TRBJ2-5; abundance: -; CDR3aa: CASSPRAKTSGYQETQYF; CDR3nt: TGTGCCAGCTCACCACGCGCGAAGACTAGCGGATACCAAGAGACCCAGTACTTC
d_gene: -; v_gene: TRBV18; j_gene: TRBJ2-5; abundance: -; CDR3aa: CASSPDQGYETQYF; CDR3nt: TGTGCCAGCTCACCTGACCAGGGGTATGAGACCCAGTACTTC
d_gene: TRBD2; v_gene: TRBV7-7; j_gene: TRBJ2-1; abundance: -; CDR3aa: CASSQGLAGDNEQFF; CDR3nt: TGTGCTAGCAGCCAGGGACTAGCGGGGGACAATGAGCAGTTCTTC
d_gene: TRBD2; v_gene: TRBV7-2; j_gene: TRBJ2-5; abundance: -; CDR3aa: CASSNLAGGFQETQYF; CDR3nt: TGTGCCAGCAGCAACCTAGCGGGGGGCTTCCAAGAGACCCAGTACTTC
d_gene: -; v_gene: TRBV3-1/TRBV3-2; j_gene: TRBJ2-7; abundance: -; CDR3aa: CASSVRGGSQSEQYF; CDR3nt: TGTGCCAGCAGCGTCCGCGGGGGCAGTCAAAGTGAGCAGTACTTC
d_gene: TRBD2; v_gene: TRBV6-5; j_gene: TRBJ2-3; abundance: -; CDR3aa: CASTVSGSTDTQYF; CDR3nt: TGTGCCAGCACGGTTAGCGGGAGCACAGATACGCAGTATTTT
d_gene: -; v_gene: TRBV18; j_gene: TRBJ2-2; abundance: -; CDR3aa: CASSPLGGFTGELFF; CDR3nt: TGTGCCAGCTCACCACTCGGGGGATTCACCGGGGAGCTGTTTTTT
d_gene: TRBD2; v_gene: TRBV7-7; j_gene: TRBJ2-5; abundance: few; CDR3aa: CASGTSKETQYF; CDR3nt: TGTGCTAGCGGGACTTCCAAAGAGACCCAGTACTTC